A selection of T cell receptor beta chains follows, all from one sample in a study of Graves' ophthalmopathy and Graves' hyperthyroidism. TCRdb processed the multiplex PCR reads anew with MiXCR; each CDR3 protein has one entry. The profile shows about 210,000 distinct CDR3 sequences, roughly 27% of them singletons. The specimen was peripheral blood. Receptors were obtained from a man aged 50 or older with Graves' ophthalmopathy. The CDR3 runs from the conserved cysteine through the conserved F or W. The order of the fields is V gene, clone size, D gene, J gene, CDR3 length, CDR3 DNA, CDR3 protein. A D gene is named only where the DNA matches it firmly. A row's size may be missing; if present it is once, few, many or a size class.

>TRBV20-1|-|TRBD2|TRBJ2-5|14
TGCAGTGCTAGACCTAGCGGGAGTGTGGAGACCCAGTACTTC
CSARPSGSVETQYF
>TRBV18|many|-|TRBJ1-1|16
TGTGCCAGCTCACCGAATACGGGCAGGCCGGAAACTGAAGCTTTCTTT
CASSPNTGRPETEAFF
>TRBV27|-|-|TRBJ2-7|14
TGTGCCAGCAGTTTATCGAGGACTGGGTACGAGCAGTACTTC
CASSLSRTGYEQYF
>TRBV6-2/TRBV6-3|-|-|TRBJ1-1|14
TGTGCCAGCAGCTTCAGGGATGAGAACACTGAAGCTTTCTTT
CASSFRDENTEAFF
>TRBV28|-|-|TRBJ2-7|14
TGTGCCAGCAGTCCAACCAAGGACTACTACGAGCAGTACTTC
CASSPTKDYYEQYF
>TRBV5-1|-|-|TRBJ1-1|15
TGCGCCAGCAGCTTCAGGGGAGGATGGGACACTGAAGCTTTCTTT
CASSFRGGWDTEAFF
>TRBV3-1|many|TRBD1|TRBJ2-4|15
TGTGCCAGCAGCCAAGGGACAGGGGTCAAGAACATTCAGTACTTC
CASSQGTGVKNIQYF
>TRBV20-1|-|-|TRBJ2-7|11
TGCAGTGCGGGGGCTATCAACGAGCAGTACTTC
CSAGAINEQYF
>TRBV7-8|-|TRBD2|TRBJ2-7|17
TGTGCCAGCAGCAAAAACCGGCGACTAGCGGTAACCTACGAGCAGTACTTC
CASSKNRRLAVTYEQYF
>TRBV20-1|many|-|TRBJ2-5|12
TGCAGTGCTAGAGCCATCCAAGAGACCCAGTACTTC
CSARAIQETQYF
>TRBV3-1|many|TRBD2|TRBJ2-7|15
TGTGCCAGCAGCCATACCGGGACTAGAAACTACGAGCAGTACTTC
CASSHTGTRNYEQYF
>TRBV15|many|TRBD1|TRBJ1-5|17
TGTGCCACCAGCAAAGACCAGGGGGGGAGTCACAATCAGCCCCAGCATTTT
CATSKDQGGSHNQPQHF
>TRBV12-3/TRBV12-4|-|TRBD1|TRBJ2-5|14
TGTGCCAGCAGCCCGACAGGGGCCGAAGAGACCCAGTACTTC
CASSPTGAEETQYF
>TRBV2|many|-|TRBJ1-1|13
TGTGCCAGCAGGGGCATGTTGCACACTGAAGCTTTCTTT
CASRGMLHTEAFF
>TRBV28|many|-|TRBJ2-2|13
TGTGCCAGCAGTTTAGCGGGAACCGGGGAGCTGTTTTTT
CASSLAGTGELFF
>TRBV3-1|many|TRBD1|TRBJ1-5|14
TGTGCCAGCAGCCAATTACAGGGGGGACAGCCCCAGCATTTT
CASSQLQGGQPQHF
>TRBV13|many|-|TRBJ2-7|15
TGTGCCAGCAGCTTAGGACTGACAGGTACCTACGAGCAGTACTTC
CASSLGLTGTYEQYF
>TRBV5-1|many|-|TRBJ2-5|12
TGCGCCAGCAGCTTGGAAGCTGGGACCCAGTACTTC
CASSLEAGTQYF
>TRBV12-3/TRBV12-4|many|-|TRBJ2-5|16
TGTGCCAGCATACCCGGCGGGGTGATTTTCGGAGAGACCCAGTACTTC
CASIPGGVIFGETQYF
>TRBV24-1|-|TRBD1|TRBJ1-2|14
TGTGCCACCAGTGACGACGGGACAGGGGATGGCTACACCTTC
CATSDDGTGDGYTF
>TRBV5-6|many|-|TRBJ2-7|13
TGTGCCAGCAGCTTGAAGGGCTCCTACGAGCAGTACTTC
CASSLKGSYEQYF
>TRBV15|once|TRBD1|TRBJ2-2|17
TGTGCCACCAGCAGAGATGAAGGGGACAGGCCTACCGGGGAGCTGTTTTTT
CATSRDEGDRPTGELFF
>TRBV2|many|TRBD1|TRBJ2-4|15
TGTGCCAGCAGTGAGACAGGGTTAGCCAAAAACATTCAGTACTTC
CASSETGLAKNIQYF
>TRBV24-1|-|TRBD1|TRBJ2-7|16
TGTGCCACCAGTCCTACCGGGACAGGGGTCCCCTACGAGCAGTACTTC
CATSPTGTGVPYEQYF
>TRBV27|-|-|TRBJ1-1|13
TGTGCCAGCAGTTTGAGGGGACCTGCTGAAGCTTTCTTT
CASSLRGPAEAFF
>TRBV2|many|-|TRBJ2-5|16
TGTGCCACCCAAGTTCAGCCGGCGGGGCCCGAAATGGCCCAGTACTTC
CATQVQPAGPEMAQYF
>TRBV7-2|many|TRBD2|TRBJ2-7|14
TGTGCCAGCAGCTTAGGAGCGGGAGGCCGGGAGCAGTACTTC
CASSLGAGGREQYF
>TRBV6-5|many|-|TRBJ1-6|17
TGTGCCAGCAGTCGACAGGACCCCAGCTCCTATAATTCACCCCTCCACTTT
CASSRQDPSSYNSPLHF
>TRBV7-2|once|TRBD2|TRBJ2-7|15
TGTGCCAGCAGTGCTAGCGGAGGGAAGTCCTACGAGCAGTACTTC
CASSASGGKSYEQYF
>TRBV28|-|-|TRBJ2-5|14
TGTGCCAGCAGTCAAGGTGGAAATCAAGAGACCCAGTACTTC
CASSQGGNQETQYF
>TRBV29-1|many|TRBD2|TRBJ2-7|16
TGCAGCGTCACCGGGACTAGCGGGAGAGCATCCTACGAGCAGTACTTC
CSVTGTSGRASYEQYF
>TRBV11-2|many|-|TRBJ2-5|12
TGTGCCAGCAGCTCCGCGCGGGAGACCCAGTACTTC
CASSSARETQYF
>TRBV3-1|many|-|TRBJ1-1|14
TGTGCCAGCAGCCTGGACAGCAGGAACACTGAAGCTTTCTTT
CASSLDSRNTEAFF
>TRBV10-3|many|TRBD2|TRBJ2-2|15
TGTGCCTCGACGAGTCCGGGAGGAAGGACCGGGGAGCTGTTTTTT
CASTSPGGRTGELFF
>TRBV2|many|TRBD2|TRBJ2-2|14
TGTGCCAGCAGTGAAGCCCCGGGAGGCGGGGAGCTGTTTTTT
CASSEAPGGGELFF
>TRBV4-2|many|-|TRBJ2-7|16
TGTGCCAGCAGCCAAGTTCTCGGGGGACGCCACTACGAGCAGTACTTC
CASSQVLGGRHYEQYF
>TRBV12-3/TRBV12-4|-|TRBD1|TRBJ1-6|13
TGTGCCAGCAGTTTAGCCCCGGGACAGGGTCTGTTATTT
CASSLAPGQGLLF
>TRBV7-3|many|TRBD1|TRBJ2-7|14
TGTGCCAGCAGCCCGACAGGGGATTTCAACGAGCAGTACTTC
CASSPTGDFNEQYF
>TRBV6-5|once|-|TRBJ1-1|13
TGTGCCAGCAGTTCGGGGGGCTTTTCCAGGGCTTTCTTT
CASSSGGFSRAFF
>TRBV27|many|TRBD1|TRBJ2-5|14
TGTGCCAGCAGTTACCGGGACAGGACAGAGACCCAGTACTTC
CASSYRDRTETQYF
>TRBV27|many|-|TRBJ1-2|13
TGTGCCAGCACTGCGGGGGAGAGCTATGGCTACACCTTC
CASTAGESYGYTF
>TRBV6-2/TRBV6-3|-|-|TRBJ1-1|13
TGTGCCAGCAGTCGGACAGCGGACACTGAAGCTTTCTTT
CASSRTADTEAFF
>TRBV6-2/TRBV6-3|-|-|TRBJ2-7|15
TGTGCCAGCAGCTTATATGGGACCGCCGCGACCGAGCAGTACTTC
CASSLYGTAATEQYF
>TRBV30|many|-|TRBJ2-2|14
TGTGCCTGGAGTCAGACCACTAACACCGGGGAGCTGTTTTTT
CAWSQTTNTGELFF
>TRBV12-3/TRBV12-4|many|TRBD1|TRBJ2-5|14
TGTGCCAGCAGTCGCACAGGGGGGCGGGAGACCCAGTACTTC
CASSRTGGRETQYF
>TRBV3-1|many|TRBD2|TRBJ2-7|14
TGTGCCAGCAGCCCTAGCGGGCTCTCCTACGAGCAGTACTTC
CASSPSGLSYEQYF
>TRBV5-1|many|TRBD1|TRBJ1-1|13
TGCGCCAGCAGCTTAGGGACAGGGGGTGAAGCTTTCTTT
CASSLGTGGEAFF
>TRBV6-1|-|-|TRBJ1-5|16
TGTGCCAGCAGGGCCCGCGGGGGGGATAGCAATCAGCCCCAGCATTTT
CASRARGGDSNQPQHF
>TRBV12-3/TRBV12-4|-|TRBD1|TRBJ2-5|14
TGTGCCAGCAGTTTACAGACAGGGGGGGAGACCCAGTACTTC
CASSLQTGGETQYF
>TRBV11-3|many|TRBD1|TRBJ2-5|13
TGTGCCAGCAGGGGACAGCTACAAGAGACCCAGTACTTC
CASRGQLQETQYF
>TRBV19|many|TRBD1|TRBJ1-5|15
TGTGCCAGTAGTATAGATTGGACAGGGGGTCAGCCCCAGCATTTT
CASSIDWTGGQPQHF
>TRBV7-7|many|-|TRBJ1-5|18
TGTGCCAGCAGCTCGAAGGGGCTCGGCGGTGGGGGCAATCAGCCCCAGCATTTT
CASSSKGLGGGGNQPQHF
>TRBV11-2|many|TRBD1|TRBJ1-2|13
TGTGCCAGCAGCACTGACAGGGGCTATGGCTACACCTTC
CASSTDRGYGYTF
>TRBV11-2|many|TRBD1|TRBJ1-2|14
TGTGCCAGCAGCCCCACTTTGACAGGGGGTGGCTACACCTTC
CASSPTLTGGGYTF
>TRBV3-1|many|-|TRBJ1-1|13
TGTGCCAGCAGCCAAGTTGCGGGCACTGAAGCTTTCTTT
CASSQVAGTEAFF
>TRBV7-3|-|-|TRBJ2-5|13
TGTGCCAGCAGCCAGAACGGAGAAGAGACCCAGTACTTC
CASSQNGEETQYF
>TRBV11-2|many|-|TRBJ2-7|14
TGTGCCAGCAGCAACCCGGGACTGACCTACGAGCAGTACTTC
CASSNPGLTYEQYF
>TRBV5-1|many|-|TRBJ2-2|13
TGCGCCAGCAGCCCGGCGGGCTCCGGGGAGCTGTTTTTT
CASSPAGSGELFF
>TRBV20-1|many|-|TRBJ1-2|14
TGCAGTGCTAGAGATCCGGGACGGCACTATGGCTACACCTTC
CSARDPGRHYGYTF
>TRBV12-3/TRBV12-4|-|TRBD2|TRBJ2-7|14
TGTGCCAGCAGGCCGGGACTGGGGGGGGACGAGCAGTACTTC
CASRPGLGGDEQYF